One sample yielded the 29 T cell receptor beta chains listed below, sequenced in a study of CD8+ T cells in alopecia areata. Regarding treatment: oral pan-JAK inhibitor, 5-10 mg twice daily. The sequencing template was cDNA reverse transcribed from extracted RNA. Libraries were prepared by immunoSEQ multiplex PCR; TCRdb keeps only in-frame clonotypes and omits some of them. The repertoire includes roughly 120,000 clones, 50% to 75% of them detected once, and more than 25% sits in the top ten. The input for sequencing was CD8+ T cells sorted from blood, taken at week 4, from a patient treated with tofacitinib. Receptor source: a human donor with alopecia areata.

Only a few counts were recorded for this clone. V gene TRBV29-1 combines with J gene TRBJ2-3; the D gene is possibly TRBD2 (6 bases). V lost 0 bases, J lost 6 bases, and 13 bases lay in between. Germline CDR1 is SQVTM and CDR2 is ANQGSEA. CDR3 length: 14 amino acids. As DNA, the CDR3 is TGCAGCGTTGAAGAGCTGGGCGGGATGGATACGCAGTATTTT. Translated: CSVEELGGMDTQYF.

CDR3 bases: TGTGCCAGTAGTCCCGGATTGAACACTGAAGCTTTCTTT. It translates to CASSPGLNTEAFF. The J gene is TRBJ1-1, the V gene TRBV19; D is uncertain. Germline V gene lookup returns CDR1 LNHDA and CDR2 SQIVND (reference sequence). Trimming removed 5 bases at V and 0 bases at J, with 7 bases between. This CDR3 has 13 residues.

This clone turned up a few times. The chain employs TRBV10-3 and TRBJ2-1; a possible D gene is TRBD1 (5 bases). V was pared by 6 bases and J by 6 bases, with 9 bases between. The CDR3 is 12 residues long. Germline V CDR1 and CDR2: ENHRY, SYGVKD. CDR3 in amino acids: CAISPDSNEQFF. DNA of the CDR3: TGTGCCATCAGCCCCGACAGCAATGAGCAGTTCTTC.

V is TRBV11-2 and J is TRBJ2-6; D ambiguous. The CDR3 totals 14 residues. In germline, CDR1 is SGHAT, CDR2 FQNNGV. Trimming took off 4 bases at V and 1 base at J, with 5 bases between the two ends. CDR3 loop: CASSSLSGANVLTF. The CDR3 DNA sequence: TGTGCCAGCAGCTCTCTATCTGGGGCCAACGTCCTGACTTTC.

The chain carries TRBV5-1 and TRBJ2-5; TRBD1 is a possible D gene (6 bases). CDR1 is SGHRS, CDR2 YFSETQ, per germline. The CDR3 runs 14 residues. Trimming took off 5 bases at V and 3 bases at J, with 14 bases between the two ends. The CDR3 nucleotides are TGCGCCAGCAGAGAGACAGGAATCGAAGAGACCCAGTACTTC. Protein sequence: CASRETGIEETQYF.

This chain connects TRBV7-9 to TRBJ2-1, with D perhaps matching TRBD2 (5 bases). Germline values: CDR1 SEHNR, CDR2 FQNEAQ (reference sequence). The CDR3 totals 15 residues. Trimming removed 5 bases at V and 5 bases at J, with 16 bases between. DNA for the CDR3: TGTGCCAGCAGCCCCGGTAGGCTAGCCCACAATGAGCAGTTCTTC. Translated, it gives CASSPGRLAHNEQFF.

The chain has TRBV30 and TRBJ1-6; perhaps TRBD1 as D (6 bases). V shed 3 bases and J shed 2 bases, with 14 bases lying between them. The V gene's germline CDR1 is GTSNPN and CDR2 SVGIG (reference sequence). This CDR3 is 16 amino acids long. CDR3 bases: TGTGCCTGGAGATCGGCAGGGGCGACCTATAATTCACCCCTCCACTTT. As protein: CAWRSAGATYNSPLHF.

The chain has TRBV6-4 and TRBJ2-3, with TRBD2 as a possible D gene (5 bases). The germline CDR1 and CDR2 sequences are MRHNA and SNTAGT. The CDR3 is 11 residues long. Deletions cut 8 bases from V and 9 bases from J, with 12 bases between. CDR3 sequence reads: CASGGGGTQYF. The CDR3 DNA is TGTGCCAGCGGCGGCGGAGGAACGCAGTATTTT.

This clone turned up a few times. The chain is built from TRBV29-1 and TRBJ1-1; no definite D call. The CDR3 runs to 12 residues. The germline V gene has CDR1 SQVTM and CDR2 ANQGSEA. Trimming shortened V by 4 bases and J by 5 bases, and 11 bases separated the two germline ends. In DNA form, the CDR3 reads TGCAGCGTTGTCGGCAGGAAAACTGAAGCTTTCTTT. It translates to CSVVGRKTEAFF.

The chain couples TRBV11-2 to TRBJ2-7, with TRBD1 matching 9 bases. The CDR3 spans 15 residues. Germline loops: CDR1 SGHAT, CDR2 FQNNGV. The V gene end was trimmed by 4 bases and the J gene end by 4 bases; junction bases not matched to a gene: 8. Here the CDR3 DNA reads TGTGCCAGCAGCTCCGGGACAGGGTGGGAATACGAGCAGTACTTC. It is translated as CASSSGTGWEYEQYF.

The chain carries TRBV11-2 and TRBJ2-7; D remains unclear. The CDR3 loop spans 12 amino acids. Trimming left V 1 base short and J 7 bases short, with 8 bases between. Germline-derived CDR1 and CDR2 are SGHAT and FQNNGV. CDR3 in amino acids: CASSLGMGEQYF. DNA for the CDR3: TGTGCCAGCAGCTTAGGGATGGGGGAGCAGTACTTC.

V usage is TRBV7-9 and J usage is TRBJ1-6, with no clear D. The germline V gene has CDR1 SEHNR and CDR2 FQNEAQ (reference sequence). The CDR3 has 11 amino acids. Trimming pared 5 bases from V and 7 bases from J, leaving 3 bases between. CDR3 sequence reads: CASSPNSPLHF. The CDR3 DNA reads as TGTGCCAGCAGCCCCAATTCACCCCTCCACTTT.

V is TRBV13 and J is TRBJ2-6, with D possibly matching TRBD1 (5 bases). Trimming left V 5 bases short and J 0 bases short, with 14 bases between. The CDR3 length is 17 residues. Germline V gene data show CDR1 as PRHDT and CDR2 as FYEKMQ (reference sequence). CDR3 coding DNA: TGTGCCAGCAGCCTAAAAGCAGGGAACTCTGGGGCCAACGTCCTGACTTTC. It translates to CASSLKAGNSGANVLTF. Based on the CDR3 plus reference TRBV13 and TRBJ2-6, the full variable domain is AAGVIQSPRHLIKEKRETATLKCYPIPRHDTVYWYQQGPGQDPQFLISFYEKMQSDKGSIPDRFSAQQFSDYHSELNMSSLELGDSALYFCASSLKAGNSGANVLTFGAGSRLTVL.

Concerning this clone itself: The same CDR3 also results from other DNA sequences found in this sample. The rearrangement joins TRBV5-1 to TRBJ2-3; no reliable D call. Germline loops: CDR1 SGHRS, CDR2 YFSETQ. The CDR3 covers 12 residues. Trimming took 0 bases from V and 3 from J, leaving 2 bases between them. The CDR3 nucleotides are TGCGCCAGCAGCTTGGTGACAGATACGCAGTATTTT. Translating it yields CASSLVTDTQYF.

The chain uses TRBV5-1 and TRBJ2-5; 7 nucleotides align to TRBD2. The closer fit of TRBJ2-7 to the DNA end suggests the J call may be wrong. The germline gives CDR1 SGHRS, CDR2 YFSETQ. The CDR3 loop spans 18 amino acids. In DNA, the CDR3 is TGCGCCAGCAGCCATCGAGCCCCTCTAGCGGACCTCTCCTACGAGCAGTACTTC. Translating it yields CASSHRAPLADLSYEQYF.

The chain has TRBV5-1 and TRBJ1-2; D may be TRBD1 (5 bases). Trimming removed 4 bases at V and 4 bases at J, with 14 bases between. Germline V gives CDR1 SGHRS, CDR2 YFSETQ. This CDR3 is built from 14 residues. CDR3 nucleotide sequence: TGCGCCAGCAGCCTGGAAGGGGATGGCTATGGCTACACCTTC. Residues: CASSLEGDGYGYTF.

The table lists this clone with a few counts. Additional DNA sequences in this sample encode the identical CDR3. The chain recombines TRBV30 with TRBJ1-1, with a tentative D call TRBD1 (6 bases). Germline V CDR1 and CDR2: GTSNPN, SVGIG (reference sequence). The CDR3 runs 12 residues. Trimming cost V 3 bases and J 5 bases, with 10 bases left between them. The CDR3 loop is CAWSRGGTEAFF. The CDR3 nucleotides are TGTGCCTGGAGCAGGGGAGGGACTGAAGCTTTCTTT.

This clone was seen only once. This chain uses TRBV29-1 with TRBJ2-7; D remains ambiguous. Trimming cost V 4 bases and J 3 bases, with 16 bases left between them. In germline, CDR1 is SQVTM, CDR2 ANQGSEA. CDR3 length: 14 amino acids. CDR3 region: CSVVLWGHNYEQYF. The CDR3 DNA reads as TGCAGCGTTGTCTTATGGGGTCATAACTACGAGCAGTACTTC.

The chain employs TRBV5-6 and TRBJ2-5; D is perhaps TRBD1 (5 bases). Germline values: CDR1 SGHDT, CDR2 YYEEEE. Trimming stripped 0 bases from V and 2 bases from J, with 8 bases between. The CDR3 is made up of 14 amino acids. Here the CDR3 reads CASSLGRTQETQYF. The CDR3 DNA sequence: TGTGCCAGCAGCTTGGGCCGGACACAAGAGACCCAGTACTTC.

This clone has a handful of counts. The V and J genes are TRBV29-1 and TRBJ2-2; 9 bases fit TRBD1. Trimming removed 5 bases from V and 5 bases from J; junction bases left unmatched: 9. The germline CDR1 and CDR2 sequences are SQVTM and ANQGSEA. The CDR3 totals 15 residues. This chain's CDR3 is CSVQSETGGTGELFF. The DNA for the CDR3 is TGCAGCGTTCAAAGTGAGACAGGGGGTACCGGGGAGCTGTTTTTT.

On this clone: The junction does not match germline at one end; this may be a read error. The chain uses TRBV4-1 and TRBJ1-5; the D is unclear. CDR1 is MGHRA and CDR2 is YSYEKL in the germline V gene. The CDR3 runs 13 residues. The CDR3: CASSQEWNQPQHF. For the CDR3, the DNA is TGCGCCAGCAGTCAAGAATGGAATCAGCCCCAGCATTTT.

In its sample, this clone was seen once. V and J are TRBV4-1 and TRBJ1-1, with a possible D match to TRBD1 (6 bases). The CDR3 covers 14 residues. Germline loops: CDR1 MGHRA, CDR2 YSYEKL. Between the trimmed V and J ends, which lost 2 bases and 6 bases, there was a span of 13 bases. CDR3 protein: CASSQRQVGAEAFF. The CDR3 nucleotides are TGCGCCAGCAGCCAAAGACAGGTGGGGGCTGAAGCTTTCTTT.

The chain couples TRBV19 to TRBJ1-1, with D possibly matching TRBD1 (5 bases). The CDR3 is made up of 13 amino acids. The V gene lost 6 bases and the J gene lost 9 bases, with 17 bases spanning the gap. Germline V gene sequence: CDR1 LNHDA, CDR2 SQIVND (reference sequence). The CDR3 protein is CASSMAGDEKAFF. In DNA form, the CDR3 reads TGTGCCAGTAGCATGGCGGGGGATGAGAAAGCTTTCTTT. The full variable domain, rest sourced from reference TRBV19 and TRBJ1-1, is DGGITQSPKYLFRKEGQNVTLSCEQNLNHDAMYWYRQDPGQGLRLIYYSQIVNDFQKGDIAEGYSVSREKKESFPLTVTSAQKNPTAFYLCASSMAGDEKAFFGQGTRLTVV.

This sequence joins TRBV29-1 and TRBJ2-2; D is ambiguous. Deletions cut 8 bases from V and 4 bases from J, with 14 bases between. The CDR3 length is 13 residues. The germline V gene encodes CDR1 SQVTM and CDR2 ANQGSEA. The CDR3 is CSFERASTGELFF. Here the CDR3 DNA reads TGCAGCTTCGAAAGGGCGTCCACCGGGGAGCTGTTTTTT.

The V and J genes are TRBV20-1 and TRBJ1-5; D might be TRBD1 (5 bases). V shed 6 bases and J shed 6 bases, with 9 bases lying between them. The V gene's germline CDR1 is DFQATT and CDR2 SNEGSKA (reference sequence). The CDR3 covers 11 residues. The DNA of the CDR3 is TGCAGTGCAACGGGGGGTCAGCCCCAGCATTTT. This sequence encodes CSATGGQPQHF.

In nucleotides, the CDR3 is TGTGCCAGCAGTTTATTGGGGGATTCATACAATGAGCAGTTCTTC. Its translation is CASSLLGDSYNEQFF. The chain is built from TRBV27 and TRBJ2-1, with D possibly being TRBD1 or TRBD2 (5 bases each). The CDR3 has 15 residues. V dropped 1 base and J dropped 4 bases, with 11 bases sitting between them. Germline V gene data show CDR1 as MNHEY and CDR2 as SMNVEV (reference sequence).

The chain recombines TRBV6-5 with TRBJ1-2; maybe TRBD1 (6 bases). The CDR3 contains 13 residues. V lost 4 bases, J lost 3 bases, and 9 bases lay in between. Germline V lookup: CDR1 MNHEY, CDR2 SVGAGI. The CDR3 loop is CASSLQGDYGYTF. The CDR3 nucleotides are TGTGCCAGCAGTTTACAGGGAGACTATGGCTACACCTTC.

This clone has a single count. This sequence joins TRBV13 and TRBJ2-5; D possibly corresponds to TRBD2 (5 bases). V was cut by 5 bases and J by 1 base, with 8 bases left in between. Germline assignment: CDR1 PRHDT and CDR2 FYEKMQ (reference sequence). The CDR3 is made up of 13 amino acids. As DNA, the CDR3 is TGTGCCAGCAGCACGGGGATCCAAGAGACCCAGTACTTC. It yields the protein CASSTGIQETQYF.

Only a few counts were recorded for this clone. The chain links TRBV27 to TRBJ1-6, with a tentative D call TRBD1 (5 bases). V lost 7 bases to trimming and J lost 6 bases, with 13 bases between them. The CDR3 sequence is 14 residues long. Germline V gives CDR1 MNHEY, CDR2 SMNVEV (reference sequence). CDR3 in DNA: TGTGCCAGCATGATAGGGGTGGGTAATTCACCCCTCCACTTT. Translating gives CASMIGVGNSPLHF.